This entry lists 31 T cell receptor beta chains sequenced from one sample in a study of T cell responses to AZD1222 COVID-19 vaccine. Using immunoSEQ multiplex PCR, the repertoire was profiled, and TCRdb retains in-frame clones only, with some absent. In the table there are some 150,000 clones, around nine tenths of which are singletons. The input for sequencing was peripheral blood, taken on day 0 of MenACWY control vaccination. The receptors were sampled from an adult in good health.

V usage is TRBV5-4 and J usage is TRBJ1-4; 8 bases are shared with TRBD1. The length of the CDR3 is 13 residues. Germline V gene sequence: CDR1 SGHNT, CDR2 YYREEE (reference sequence). V lost 4 bases to trimming and J lost 8 bases; unmatched junction nucleotides: 4. Written as DNA, the CDR3 is TGTGCCAGCAGCCTTGACAGGGGAGAAAAACTGTTTTTT. This codes for CASSLDRGEKLFF.

The rearrangement uses TRBV5-1 and TRBJ2-1; D not resolved. Germline assignment: CDR1 SGHRS and CDR2 YFSETQ. V was trimmed by 4 bases and J by 5 bases, leaving 7 bases between them. The length of the CDR3 is 12 residues. The CDR3 reads CASSPDDNEQFF. The CDR3, as DNA: TGCGCCAGCAGCCCGGACGACAATGAGCAGTTCTTC. Complete variable domain (other parts from reference TRBV5-1 and TRBJ2-1): KAGVTQTPRYLIKTRGQQVTLSCSPISGHRSVSWYQQTPGQGLQFLFEYFSETQRNKGNFPGRFSGRQFSNSRSEMNVSTLELGDSALYLCASSPDDNEQFFGPGTRLTVL.

V usage is TRBV10-2 and J usage is TRBJ2-7, with a possible D match to TRBD1 (6 bases). Trimming cost V 6 bases and J 2 bases, with 14 bases left between them. This CDR3 region has 14 residues. The germline CDR1 and CDR2 sequences are WSHSY and SAAADI. DNA of the CDR3: TGCGCCAGCAGGACCGGGACACCCACCTACGAGCAGTACTTC. It codes for CASRTGTPTYEQYF.

V is TRBV6-6 and J is TRBJ2-3, with 7 bases that match TRBD1. The V segment lost 6 bases and the J segment 0 bases; nucleotides outside the gene matches: 6. Germline-derived CDR1 and CDR2 are MNHNY and SVGAGI (reference sequence). This CDR3 spans 15 amino acids. CDR3 sequence reads: CASSRQGLSTDTQYF. CDR3 sequence (DNA): TGTGCCAGCAGCCGACAGGGATTAAGCACAGATACGCAGTATTTT.

This chain joins TRBV27 and TRBJ2-1; D call uncertain. Germline CDR1 and CDR2: MNHEY and SMNVEV (reference sequence). V dropped 4 bases and J dropped 0 bases, with 7 bases sitting between them. The CDR3 runs 14 residues. Written as DNA, the CDR3 is TGTGCCAGCAGTTCCATAAGCTCCTACAATGAGCAGTTCTTC. It codes for CASSSISSYNEQFF.

A remark on this clone: Mismatch with germline at one junction end may stem from a read error. The chain carries TRBV18 and TRBJ1-5, with D possibly matching TRBD1 (5 bases). The CDR3 is 15 amino acids. The germline V gene has CDR1 KGHSH and CDR2 LQKENI. CDR3 residues: CASSPGGGSTQPQHF. DNA of the CDR3: TGTGCCAGCTCACCAGGGGGGGGGAGCACTCAGCCCCAGCATTTT.

This rearrangement joins TRBV9 to TRBJ1-1; D unresolved. Germline-derived CDR1 and CDR2 are SGDLS and YYNGEE. The V end was cut by 4 bases, the J end by 1 base, with 14 bases between. The CDR3 has 15 amino acids. CDR3 in amino acids: CASSPRAGTNTEAFF. In DNA, the CDR3 is TGTGCCAGCAGCCCCCGGGCAGGAACGAACACTGAAGCTTTCTTT.

This chain joins TRBV5-1 and TRBJ1-3, with no clear D. CDR1 SGHRS and CDR2 YFSETQ come from the germline V gene. This CDR3 is 15 amino acids long. Trimming removed 1 base at V and 0 bases at J, with 8 bases between. The CDR3 region has the DNA TGCGCCAGCAGCTTGTGGACCGGCTCTGGAAACACCATATATTTT. Its translation: CASSLWTGSGNTIYF.

The genes are TRBV6-1 and TRBJ1-4; 9 positions match TRBD1. Germline-derived CDR1 and CDR2 are MNHNS and SASEGT. Trimming took 2 bases from V and 7 from J; bases not matched to a gene: 2. The CDR3 totals 14 residues. CDR3 amino acids: CASSETGGREKLFF. The CDR3, as DNA: TGTGCCAGCAGTGAAACAGGGGGCCGTGAAAAACTGTTTTTT.

J is TRBJ1-6 and V is TRBV27; a weak D match, TRBD1 (6 bases). V was trimmed by 2 bases and J by 10 bases, leaving 15 bases between them. Germline V gives CDR1 MNHEY, CDR2 SMNVEV (reference sequence). This CDR3 region has 15 residues. The CDR3 here is CASSLTGRYESPLHF. CDR3 DNA: TGTGCCAGCAGTTTAACAGGGAGGTACGAATCACCCCTCCACTTT.

The rearrangement joins TRBV19 to TRBJ2-3; the D is unclear. V was clipped by 7 bases and J by 6 bases, with 14 bases between them. CDR3 length: 13 residues. Germline CDR1 reads LNHDA; CDR2 reads SQIVND (reference sequence). This CDR3 reads CASNNPPEDTQYF. The CDR3 region has the DNA TGTGCCAGTAACAATCCACCGGAGGATACGCAGTATTTT.

The chain is built from TRBV11-2 and TRBJ1-1; D gene unclear. Per the germline V gene, CDR1 is SGHAT and CDR2 is FQNNGV. With 7 bases removed from V and 0 bases from J, the gap between germline ends came to 15 bases. The CDR3 runs 15 residues. This chain's CDR3 is CASTPTGPLNTEAFF. The CDR3 DNA reads as TGTGCCAGCACCCCTACGGGCCCTCTGAACACTGAAGCTTTCTTT.

This clone was counted only a few times. This chain uses TRBV7-3 with TRBJ2-1, with 10 bases lining up with TRBD1. Germline V gene data show CDR1 as SGHTA and CDR2 as FQGTGA. CDR3 length: 16 residues. The trim removed 1 base at V and 1 base at J, leaving 1 base unmatched. CDR3 sequence reads: CASSLRQGASYNEQFF. Written as DNA, the CDR3 is TGTGCCAGCAGCTTAAGACAGGGGGCTTCCTACAATGAGCAGTTCTTC.

The V call is TRBV6-4, the J call TRBJ1-1, with TRBD1 as a possible D gene (6 bases). In germline, CDR1 is MRHNA, CDR2 SNTAGT. The V end was cut by 6 bases, the J end by 5 bases, with 13 bases between. CDR3 size: 13 residues. The CDR3: CASSAIQGTEAFF. Written as DNA, the CDR3 is TGTGCCAGCAGCGCGATCCAGGGGACTGAAGCTTTCTTT.

Only one count was recorded for this clone. The chain carries TRBV18 and TRBJ1-5, with D unresolved. V shed 2 bases and J shed 3 bases, with 8 bases lying between them. This CDR3 contains 14 residues. CDR1 and CDR2 (germline): KGHSH, LQKENI. This CDR3 is CASSPLGINQPQHF. The CDR3 DNA reads TGTGCCAGCTCACCATTGGGGATCAATCAGCCCCAGCATTTT.

V gene TRBV5-1 combines with J gene TRBJ1-1, with D hard to call. CDR3 length equals 13 residues. The ends were cut back, 0 bases at V and 1 base at J, with 4 bases in the middle. CDR1 is SGHRS and CDR2 is YFSETQ in the germline V gene. CDR3 amino acids: CASSLARNTEAFF. The CDR3 nucleotides read TGCGCCAGCAGCTTGGCGCGGAACACTGAAGCTTTCTTT.

The chain uses TRBV11-3 and TRBJ1-3, with D hard to call. V was clipped by 0 bases and J by 2 bases, with 2 bases between them. CDR3 length: 13 amino acids. Germline-derived CDR1 and CDR2 are SGHNT and YENEEA. The CDR3 sequence: CASSLDPGNTIYF. The CDR3 nucleotides are TGTGCCAGCAGCTTAGATCCTGGAAACACCATATATTTT.

Relative to its sample, this clone is medium-sized. This chain uses TRBV4-1 with TRBJ2-7, with D perhaps matching TRBD2 (5 bases). The CDR3 length is 14 residues. Between the trimmed V and J ends, which lost 0 bases and 2 bases, there was a span of 8 bases. CDR1 and CDR2 from the germline V gene are MGHRA and YSYEKL. CDR3 loop: CASSQDTGTYEQYF. The CDR3 region has the DNA TGCGCCAGCAGCCAAGATACCGGGACCTACGAGCAGTACTTC.

This clone was observed a single time. The genes are TRBV3-1 (or the pseudogene TRBV3-2) and TRBJ1-2; 9 bases match TRBD1. The V segment lost 3 bases and the J segment 4 bases; nucleotides outside the gene matches: 9. The CDR3 spans 16 residues. Per the germline V gene, CDR1 is LGHDT and CDR2 is YNNKEL (reference sequence). DNA for the CDR3: TGTGCCAGCAGCCAGGTCCCGGGACAGGGCGGCTATGGCTACACCTTC. Translating gives CASSQVPGQGGYGYTF.

This clone was seen only a few times. The J gene is TRBJ2-3, the V gene TRBV5-1, with 8 nucleotides matching TRBD1. The CDR3 runs 16 residues. The germline gives CDR1 SGHRS, CDR2 YFSETQ. Trimming took 4 bases from V and 3 from J; bases not matched to a gene: 10. The CDR3: CASSKSGQGGTDTQYF. The CDR3 DNA follows: TGCGCCAGCAGCAAAAGCGGACAGGGCGGAACAGATACGCAGTATTTT.

The rearrangement joins TRBV29-1 to TRBJ1-1; D gene unclear. Germline V CDR1 and CDR2: SQVTM, ANQGSEA. V lost 4 bases and J lost 0, with 6 bases in between. CDR3 length equals 12 residues. The CDR3 sequence is CSVAKMNTEAFF. CDR3 in DNA: TGCAGCGTTGCAAAAATGAACACTGAAGCTTTCTTT.

The V gene is TRBV3-1 (or the pseudogene TRBV3-2), the J gene TRBJ2-5; 11 nucleotides align to TRBD2. Per the germline V gene, CDR1 is LGHDT and CDR2 is YNNKEL (reference sequence). This CDR3 is 19 amino acids long. The V and J ends lost 4 bases and 2 bases, in that order; junction bases with no gene match: 15. CDR3 DNA: TGTGCCAGCAGCCGCAGAAGATTAGCGGGGGGGTTTCATCAAGAGACCCAGTACTTC. Translated, it gives CASSRRRLAGGFHQETQYF.

The V and J genes are TRBV28 and TRBJ1-5; D is unclear. V dropped 2 bases and J dropped 4 bases, with 9 bases sitting between them. Germline CDR1 is MDHEN and CDR2 is SYDVKM. This CDR3 contains 14 residues. The CDR3: CASSLGDLNQPQHF. Written as DNA, the CDR3 is TGTGCCAGCAGTTTAGGGGATCTGAATCAGCCCCAGCATTTT.

V is TRBV3-1 (or the pseudogene TRBV3-2) and J is TRBJ1-1, with D hard to call. Trimming took off 3 bases at V and 5 bases at J, with 19 bases between the two ends. The germline V gene has CDR1 LGHDT and CDR2 YNNKEL (reference sequence). This CDR3 has 16 residues. The DNA of the CDR3 is TGTGCCAGCAGCCACGCCCCTGGGCCGGTAGGGACTGAAGCTTTCTTT. This translates into CASSHAPGPVGTEAFF.

V usage is TRBV19 and J usage is TRBJ2-7, with D possibly being TRBD1 (6 bases). Germline V lookup: CDR1 LNHDA, CDR2 SQIVND (reference sequence). Deletions cut 5 bases from V and 2 bases from J, with 10 bases between. This CDR3 is built from 13 residues. The CDR3 is CASSPRDTYEQYF. CDR3 sequence (DNA): TGTGCCAGTAGTCCCCGGGACACCTACGAGCAGTACTTC.

This sequence joins TRBV27 and TRBJ2-1, with 7 bases fitting TRBD2. Trimming removed 8 bases from V and 7 bases from J; junction bases left unmatched: 2. The germline CDR1 and CDR2 sequences are MNHEY and SMNVEV (reference sequence). This CDR3 spans 11 amino acids. The CDR3 reads CASGGGNEQFF. CDR3 nucleotides: TGTGCCAGCGGGGGGGGAAATGAGCAGTTCTTC.

The J gene is TRBJ2-2, the V gene TRBV5-6, with D perhaps TRBD2 (6 bases). This CDR3 has 15 residues. Germline CDR1 reads SGHDT; CDR2 reads YYEEEE. V lost 0 bases and J 3 bases, leaving 9 bases between the germline ends. The CDR3 region is CASSLVRDYTGELFF. The CDR3 region has the DNA TGTGCCAGCAGCTTGGTCAGGGACTACACCGGGGAGCTGTTTTTT.

This chain joins TRBV29-1 and TRBJ1-1; unclear D gene. CDR1 and CDR2 (germline): SQVTM, ANQGSEA. The CDR3 is made up of 13 amino acids. The V and J ends lost 1 base and 1 base respectively, with 7 bases between them. The CDR3, as DNA: TGCAGCGTTGAAGGGACGGCGAACACTGAAGCTTTCTTT. Residues: CSVEGTANTEAFF.

The chain recombines TRBV4-1 with TRBJ1-2, with D perhaps matching TRBD1 (5 bases). Trimming left V 1 base short and J 3 bases short, with 15 bases between. Germline V gene lookup returns CDR1 MGHRA and CDR2 YSYEKL. The CDR3 loop spans 16 amino acids. In nucleotides, the CDR3 is TGCGCCAGCAGCCAAGTACACAGGAAGAGGGACTATGGCTACACCTTC. This translates into CASSQVHRKRDYGYTF.

This chain uses TRBV28 with TRBJ2-7, with a possible D match to TRBD2 (5 bases). Germline-derived CDR1 and CDR2 are MDHEN and SYDVKM. This CDR3 is 13 amino acids long. Trimming took off 6 bases at V and 2 bases at J, with 11 bases between the two ends. Here the CDR3 reads CASSGMEAYEQYF. The CDR3 DNA sequence: TGTGCCAGCAGCGGGATGGAAGCCTACGAGCAGTACTTC.

This chain connects TRBV27 to TRBJ1-1, with 9 bases identical to TRBD1. The germline gives CDR1 MNHEY, CDR2 SMNVEV (reference sequence). The junction had 2 bases not matched to a gene; V was cut back by 4 bases and J by 11 bases. The CDR3 loop spans 11 amino acids. The CDR3 DNA sequence: TGTGCCAGCAGTTACAGGGGGCAGGCTTTCTTT. It codes for CASSYRGQAFF.